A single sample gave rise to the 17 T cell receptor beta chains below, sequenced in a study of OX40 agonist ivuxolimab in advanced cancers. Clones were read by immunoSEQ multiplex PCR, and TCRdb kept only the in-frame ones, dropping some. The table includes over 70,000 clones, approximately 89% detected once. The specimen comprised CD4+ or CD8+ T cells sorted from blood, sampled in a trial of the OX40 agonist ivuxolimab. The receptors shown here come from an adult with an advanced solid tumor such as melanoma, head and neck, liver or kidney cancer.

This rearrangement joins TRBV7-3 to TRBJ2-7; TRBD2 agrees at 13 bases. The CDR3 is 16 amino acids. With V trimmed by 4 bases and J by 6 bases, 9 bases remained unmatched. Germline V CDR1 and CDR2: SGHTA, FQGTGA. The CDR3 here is CASSSPGLAGAPEQYF. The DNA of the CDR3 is TGTGCCAGCAGCTCCCCCGGACTAGCGGGAGCCCCCGAGCAGTACTTC.

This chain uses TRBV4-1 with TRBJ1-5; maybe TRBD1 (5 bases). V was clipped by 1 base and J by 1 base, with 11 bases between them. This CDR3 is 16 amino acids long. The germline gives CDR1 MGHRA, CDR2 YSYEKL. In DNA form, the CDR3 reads TGCGCCAGCAGCCAAGCATACAGACAGAGCAATCAGCCCCAGCATTTT. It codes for CASSQAYRQSNQPQHF.

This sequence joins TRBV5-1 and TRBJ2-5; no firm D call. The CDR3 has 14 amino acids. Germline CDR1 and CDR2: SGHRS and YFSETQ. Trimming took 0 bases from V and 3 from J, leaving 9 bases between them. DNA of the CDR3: TGCGCCAGCAGCTTGGCGGCAGGCGAAGAGACCCAGTACTTC. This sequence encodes CASSLAAGEETQYF.

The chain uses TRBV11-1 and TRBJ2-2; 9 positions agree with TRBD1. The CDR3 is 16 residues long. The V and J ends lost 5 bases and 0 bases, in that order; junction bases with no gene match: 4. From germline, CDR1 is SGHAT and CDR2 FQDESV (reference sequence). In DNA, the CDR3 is TGTGCCAGCAGCCCACAGGGGGCATCGAACACCGGGGAGCTGTTTTTT. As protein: CASSPQGASNTGELFF.

CDR3 residues: CASSIAGFYGYTF. CDR3 nucleotide sequence: TGTGCCAGTAGTATAGCCGGATTCTATGGCTACACCTTC. The chain joins TRBV19 to TRBJ1-2; no clear D. The ends were cut back, 1 base at V and 4 bases at J, with 7 bases in the middle. CDR3 length: 13 residues. Germline loops: CDR1 LNHDA, CDR2 SQIVND (reference sequence).

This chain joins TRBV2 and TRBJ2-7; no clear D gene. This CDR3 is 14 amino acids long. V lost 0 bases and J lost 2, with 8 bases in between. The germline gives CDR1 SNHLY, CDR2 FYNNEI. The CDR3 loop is CASSEARVPYEQYF. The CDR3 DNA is TGTGCCAGCAGTGAAGCGCGAGTTCCCTACGAGCAGTACTTC.

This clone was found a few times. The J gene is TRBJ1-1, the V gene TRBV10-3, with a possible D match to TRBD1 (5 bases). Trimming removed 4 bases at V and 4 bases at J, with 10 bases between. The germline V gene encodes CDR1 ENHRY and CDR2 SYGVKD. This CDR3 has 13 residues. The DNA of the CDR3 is TGTGCCATCAGTGGGTCCGGGGGCACTGAAGCTTTCTTT. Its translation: CAISGSGGTEAFF.

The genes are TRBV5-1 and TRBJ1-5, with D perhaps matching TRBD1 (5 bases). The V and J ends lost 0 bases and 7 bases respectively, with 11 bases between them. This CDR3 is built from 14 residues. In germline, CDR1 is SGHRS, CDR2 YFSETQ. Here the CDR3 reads CASSLEQAGQPQHF. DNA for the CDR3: TGCGCCAGCAGCTTGGAACAGGCGGGGCAGCCCCAGCATTTT.

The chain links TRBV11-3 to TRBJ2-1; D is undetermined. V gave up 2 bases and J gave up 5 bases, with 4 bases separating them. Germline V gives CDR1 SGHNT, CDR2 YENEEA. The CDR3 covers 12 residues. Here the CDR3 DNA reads TGTGCCAGCAGCTTACTTAACAATGAGCAGTTCTTC. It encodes CASSLLNNEQFF.

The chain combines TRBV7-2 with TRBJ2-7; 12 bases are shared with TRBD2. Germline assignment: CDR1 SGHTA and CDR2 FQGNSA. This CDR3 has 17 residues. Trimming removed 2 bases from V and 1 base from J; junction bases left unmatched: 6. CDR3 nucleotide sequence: TGTGCCAGCAGCTTAAGGCTAGCGGGAGGGGGGTCCTACGAGCAGTACTTC. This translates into CASSLRLAGGGSYEQYF.

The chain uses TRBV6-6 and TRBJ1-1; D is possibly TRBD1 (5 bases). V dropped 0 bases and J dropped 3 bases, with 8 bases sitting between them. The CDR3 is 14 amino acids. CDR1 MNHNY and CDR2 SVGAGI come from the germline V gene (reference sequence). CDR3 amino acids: CASSYSAGDTEAFF. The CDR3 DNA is TGTGCCAGCAGTTACTCCGCGGGGGACACTGAAGCTTTCTTT.

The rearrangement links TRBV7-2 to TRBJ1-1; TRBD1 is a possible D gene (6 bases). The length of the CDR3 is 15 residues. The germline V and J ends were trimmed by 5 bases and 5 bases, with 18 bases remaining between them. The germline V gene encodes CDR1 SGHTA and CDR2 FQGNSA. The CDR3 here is CASSNRRRGETEAFF. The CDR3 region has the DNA TGTGCCAGCAGCAACAGACGGAGGGGGGAGACTGAAGCTTTCTTT.

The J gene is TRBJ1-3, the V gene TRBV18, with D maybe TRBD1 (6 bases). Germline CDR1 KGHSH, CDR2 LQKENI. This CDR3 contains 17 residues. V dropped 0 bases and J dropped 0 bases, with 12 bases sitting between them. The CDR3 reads CASSPPNARGSGNTIYF. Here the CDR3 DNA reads TGTGCCAGCTCACCACCCAATGCCAGGGGCTCTGGAAACACCATATATTTT.

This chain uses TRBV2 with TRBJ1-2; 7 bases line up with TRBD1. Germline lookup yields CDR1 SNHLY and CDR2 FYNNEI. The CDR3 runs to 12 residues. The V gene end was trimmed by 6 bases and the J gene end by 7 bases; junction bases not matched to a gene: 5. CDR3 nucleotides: TGTGCCAGCAGGATGGGACAGAGTGGCTACACCTTC. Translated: CASRMGQSGYTF.

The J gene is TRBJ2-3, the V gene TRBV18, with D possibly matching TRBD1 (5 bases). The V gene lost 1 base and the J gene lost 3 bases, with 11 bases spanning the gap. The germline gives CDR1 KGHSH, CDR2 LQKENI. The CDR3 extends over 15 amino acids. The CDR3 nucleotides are TGTGCCAGCTCACCACGGGGCATGGATACAGATACGCAGTATTTT. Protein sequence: CASSPRGMDTDTQYF.

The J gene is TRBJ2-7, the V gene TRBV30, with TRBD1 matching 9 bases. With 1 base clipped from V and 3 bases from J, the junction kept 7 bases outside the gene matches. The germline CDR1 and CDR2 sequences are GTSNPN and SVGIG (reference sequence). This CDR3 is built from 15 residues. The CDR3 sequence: CAWSAKQGALYEQYF. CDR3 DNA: TGTGCCTGGAGTGCTAAACAGGGGGCTCTCTACGAGCAGTACTTC.

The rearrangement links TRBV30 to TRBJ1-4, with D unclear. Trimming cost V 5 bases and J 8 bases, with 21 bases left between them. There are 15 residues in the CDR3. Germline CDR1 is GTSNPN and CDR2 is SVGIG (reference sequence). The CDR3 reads CAWPSCEEWREKLFF. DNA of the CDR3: TGTGCCTGGCCCTCCTGCGAGGAATGGCGCGAAAAACTGTTTTTT.